This entry describes one TCR beta chain. The entry originates in a study of blood T cell repertoires in COVID-19. Study context: Samples came from the United States, Italy and Spain, spanning acute and convalescent COVID-19. In each case, the material was cDNA or gDNA derived from T cells, B-cell-depleted T cells, or PBMCs.

As processed by the authors: Counts of nucleated cells, estimated from reference gene primer amplification, were obtained. The table came from immunoSEQ multiplex PCR; TCRdb's copy has only in-frame clones and leaves some out. V, J and clone size were drawn from that table, and D and trimming were deduced from the DNA. This table has approximately 350,000 clones, 91% appearing once. The sequence was obtained from a woman younger than 30 who had recovered from COVID-19. The specimen was peripheral blood.

The DNA for the CDR3 is TGTGCCAGCAGCCCGAGCAATGAGCAGTTCTTC. Translated, it gives CASSPSNEQFF. This chain joins TRBV5-5 and TRBJ2-1; D is ambiguous. This CDR3 spans 11 amino acids. Germline CDR1 and CDR2: SGHKS and YYEKEE (reference sequence). Trimming cost V 4 bases and J 6 bases, with 5 bases left between them.